Following are 21 T cell receptor beta chains from one sample sequenced in a study of blood T cells in healthy people across ages. PCR was performed a second time for about 6 to 11 cycles using a sample-barcoded 5' primer and a J-beta primer mix. MiXCR was run by TCRdb on the 5' RACE reads, yielding one entry per CDR3 protein. The sample lists 1.5 million to 2 million distinct CDR3 sequences, roughly 52% seen once, with less than 2.5% in the top ten. The sample consisted of blood. These receptors were collected from a woman in her forties in good health.

The chain has TRBV6-2 or TRBV6-3 and TRBJ2-1; D gene ambiguous. Trimming took off 2 bases at V and 4 bases at J, with 6 bases between the two ends. The germline gives CDR1 MNHEY, CDR2 SVGEGT. This CDR3 spans 13 amino acids. The CDR3 coding sequence is TGTGCCAGCAGTTACGAAATTTACAATGAGCAGTTCTTC. This encodes CASSYEIYNEQFF.

V and J are TRBV28 and TRBJ1-6; the D gene is possibly TRBD1 (6 bases). In germline, CDR1 is MDHEN, CDR2 SYDVKM. V lost 5 bases to trimming and J lost 10 bases, with 12 bases between them. The CDR3 has 13 residues. Written as DNA, the CDR3 is TGTGCCAGCAGTGACCAGGGGTACTCACCCCTCCACTTT. Translating it yields CASSDQGYSPLHF.

In nucleotides, the CDR3 is TGTGCCAGCAGCTTTGGGACAGGGTCTTATTACGAGCAGTACTTC. Protein sequence: CASSFGTGSYYEQYF. The V gene is TRBV7-2, the J gene TRBJ2-7; 9 bases agree with TRBD1. Trimming removed 3 bases from V and 4 bases from J; junction bases left unmatched: 7. The germline V gene encodes CDR1 SGHTA and CDR2 FQGNSA. The CDR3 is 15 residues long.

This clonotype was seen just once. The chain joins TRBV7-9 to TRBJ2-5; no clear D gene. Germline V gene data show CDR1 as SEHNR and CDR2 as FQNEAQ (reference sequence). Deletions cut 5 bases from V and 11 bases from J, with 24 bases between. CDR3 length: 15 residues. In DNA form, the CDR3 reads TGTGCCAGCAGCCTCCCTGTTGGCTCGACCCCACTTCAGTACTTC. It yields the protein CASSLPVGSTPLQYF.

The chain employs TRBV20-1 and TRBJ2-7; 8 bases agree with TRBD2. The V and J ends lost 1 base and 2 bases, in that order; junction bases with no gene match: 10. The germline gives CDR1 DFQATT, CDR2 SNEGSKA (reference sequence). This CDR3 region has 16 residues. CDR3 DNA: TGCAGTGCTAGAGGCGGGAGGTGGAGAGGGGCCTACGAGCAGTACTTC. It encodes CSARGGRWRGAYEQYF.

V and J are TRBV7-2 and TRBJ2-1; TRBD2 agrees at 9 bases. This CDR3 region has 16 residues. Germline V lookup: CDR1 SGHTA, CDR2 FQGNSA. The junction had 20 bases not matched to a gene; V was cut back by 8 bases and J by 12 bases. The CDR3 loop is CASEPPASGVKGGQFF. The CDR3 nucleotides are TGTGCCAGCGAGCCCCCGGCTAGCGGGGTCAAGGGGGGGCAGTTCTTC.

This clonotype was counted many times. The DNA of the CDR3 is TGTGCCACTTCCGTGGGAGAGACCCAGTACTTC. Translation: CATSVGETQYF. The V call is TRBV24-1, the J call TRBJ2-5; D call uncertain. Germline V gene sequence: CDR1 KGHDR, CDR2 SFDVKD. Trimming shortened V by 10 bases and J by 4 bases, and 9 bases separated the two germline ends. This CDR3 is built from 11 residues.

This chain joins TRBV20-1 and TRBJ1-6, with unresolved D. The CDR3 contains 15 residues. Germline loops: CDR1 DFQATT, CDR2 SNEGSKA (reference sequence). V gave up 4 bases and J gave up 2 bases, with 12 bases separating them. CDR3 bases: TGCAGTGCTATTGCCGCTTCGCCCTATAATTCACCCCTCCACTTT. This encodes CSAIAASPYNSPLHF.

This clonotype was seen a few times. The DNA of the CDR3 is TGTGCCAGCAGTTACTCGAGTCTTAGGGGCGATACCTACGAGCAGTACTTC. This gives the protein CASSYSSLRGDTYEQYF. The gene calls are TRBV6-2 or TRBV6-3 and TRBJ2-4; a possible D gene is TRBD1 (5 bases). Near its end, the DNA agrees better with TRBJ2-7, so the J call may be wrong. Germline V CDR1 and CDR2: MNHEY, SVGEGT. This CDR3 region has 17 residues.

The chain links TRBV7-2 to TRBJ2-5, with 11 bases aligning to TRBD2. This CDR3 has 16 amino acids. After removal of 2 bases from V and 3 bases from J, the junction contained 5 bases not matched to a gene. Germline CDR1 and CDR2: SGHTA and FQGNSA. The CDR3 sequence: CTSSLRALAGEETQYF. CDR3 sequence (DNA): TGTACCAGCAGCTTAAGGGCACTAGCGGGGGAAGAGACCCAGTACTTC. Using reference TRBV7-2 and TRBJ2-5 for the parts outside the CDR3, the full variable domain is GAGVSQSPSNKVTEKGKDVELRCDPISGHTALYWYRQSLGQGLEFLIYFQGNSAPDKSGLPSDRFSAERTGGSVSTLTIQRTQQEDSAVYLCTSSLRALAGEETQYFGPGTRLLVL.

This clonotype was observed a handful of times. The J gene is TRBJ2-7, the V gene TRBV29-1; a weak D match, TRBD2 (6 bases). The CDR3 spans 14 residues. The germline V gene encodes CDR1 SQVTM and CDR2 ANQGSEA. V lost 4 bases and J lost 5, with 18 bases in between. The DNA for the CDR3 is TGCAGCGTTGCTCTTGGGGGGATAGCCAACGAGCAGTACTTC. The encoded protein is CSVALGGIANEQYF.

This clonotype was picked up a small number of times. This chain joins TRBV7-9 and TRBJ2-5; 7 nucleotides line up with TRBD1. CDR3 length: 14 residues. V lost 6 bases and J lost 2; bases outside the gene matches: 6. CDR1 is SEHNR and CDR2 is FQNEAQ in the germline V gene (reference sequence). The DNA for the CDR3 is TGTGCCAGCAGTGGCCCGACAGGGCAAGAGACCCAGTACTTC. Protein product: CASSGPTGQETQYF.

This clonotype occurred a few times. A much larger clone differs by one base, so this may be a read error. V and J are TRBV5-1 and TRBJ2-1, with unresolved D. The assigned J gene may be wrong: the sequence end matches TRBJ2-7 better. Germline CDR1 and CDR2: SGHRS and YFSETQ. The CDR3 length is 14 residues. CDR3 in amino acids: CASSLPPRDNEQYF. CDR3 nucleotides: TGCGCCAGCAGCTTGCCCCCACGCGACAATGAGCAGTACTTC.

This clonotype was observed a handful of times. The gene calls are TRBV29-1 and TRBJ2-3; a weak D match, TRBD1 (6 bases). CDR1 is SQVTM, CDR2 ANQGSEA, per germline. There are 15 residues in the CDR3. Trimming removed 4 bases from V and 2 bases from J, with 16 bases in between. DNA for the CDR3: TGCAGCGTTGTCGGGCAGGGGTTTGCCACAGATACGCAGTATTTT. Encoded protein: CSVVGQGFATDTQYF.

V gene TRBV19 combines with J gene TRBJ2-5, with a tentative D call TRBD1 (5 bases). The CDR3 runs 11 residues. Germline V gene sequence: CDR1 LNHDA, CDR2 SQIVND (reference sequence). The CDR3 here is CATATGQTQYF. The CDR3 nucleotides are TGTGCGACAGCGACCGGGCAGACCCAGTACTTC.

V gene TRBV18 combines with J gene TRBJ2-7; no clear D gene. Trimming shortened V by 3 bases and J by 1 base, and 10 bases separated the two germline ends. The CDR3 is 14 residues long. Germline V lookup: CDR1 KGHSH, CDR2 LQKENI. The CDR3 reads CASSPDQLSYEQYF. The CDR3 bases are TGTGCCAGCTCACCGGATCAACTTTCCTACGAGCAGTACTTC.

CDR3 region: CASSLQPIGLAGPDTQYF. The CDR3 nucleotides read TGTGCCAGCAGCTTACAACCGATAGGACTAGCGGGGCCAGATACGCAGTATTTT. This rearrangement joins TRBV7-2 to TRBJ2-3; 12 positions agree with TRBD2. From germline, CDR1 is SGHTA and CDR2 FQGNSA. The CDR3 consists of 18 residues. The V segment lost 2 bases and the J segment 4 bases; nucleotides outside the gene matches: 10.

This clonotype turned up a few times. V and J are TRBV20-1 and TRBJ2-7; TRBD1 matches 8 bases. The CDR3 spans 13 residues. V was clipped by 6 bases and J by 3 bases; unmatched bases: 7. Germline-derived CDR1 and CDR2 are DFQATT and SNEGSKA (reference sequence). The CDR3 nucleotides read TGCAGTGCCATGACAGGGGAGGACTACGAGCAGTACTTC. Protein sequence: CSAMTGEDYEQYF.

The chain is built from TRBV27 and TRBJ2-3, with TRBD2 as a possible D gene (6 bases). The germline V gene encodes CDR1 MNHEY and CDR2 SMNVEV (reference sequence). V lost 2 bases and J lost 3, with 18 bases in between. The CDR3 loop spans 17 amino acids. The CDR3 DNA reads as TGTGCCAGCAGTTTAATGGTTACGGGACTCATAACAGATACGCAGTATTTT. Translated, it gives CASSLMVTGLITDTQYF.

J is TRBJ1-2 and V is TRBV4-1; 8 bases align to TRBD1. Germline values: CDR1 MGHRA, CDR2 YSYEKL. This CDR3 region has 15 residues. The J segment lost 3 bases and the V segment lost 0 bases, leaving 3 bases of the junction unmatched. CDR3 DNA: TGCGCCAGCAGCCAAGATGACAGGGGATACTATGGCTACACCTTC. As protein: CASSQDDRGYYGYTF.

The rearrangement joins TRBV29-1 to TRBJ1-1; 10 bases match TRBD1. The length of the CDR3 is 12 residues. Germline V gene sequence: CDR1 SQVTM, CDR2 ANQGSEA. V lost 6 bases and J lost 3; bases outside the gene matches: 1. CDR3 loop: CSVDRGDTEAFF. CDR3 DNA: TGCAGCGTGGACAGGGGGGACACTGAAGCTTTCTTT.